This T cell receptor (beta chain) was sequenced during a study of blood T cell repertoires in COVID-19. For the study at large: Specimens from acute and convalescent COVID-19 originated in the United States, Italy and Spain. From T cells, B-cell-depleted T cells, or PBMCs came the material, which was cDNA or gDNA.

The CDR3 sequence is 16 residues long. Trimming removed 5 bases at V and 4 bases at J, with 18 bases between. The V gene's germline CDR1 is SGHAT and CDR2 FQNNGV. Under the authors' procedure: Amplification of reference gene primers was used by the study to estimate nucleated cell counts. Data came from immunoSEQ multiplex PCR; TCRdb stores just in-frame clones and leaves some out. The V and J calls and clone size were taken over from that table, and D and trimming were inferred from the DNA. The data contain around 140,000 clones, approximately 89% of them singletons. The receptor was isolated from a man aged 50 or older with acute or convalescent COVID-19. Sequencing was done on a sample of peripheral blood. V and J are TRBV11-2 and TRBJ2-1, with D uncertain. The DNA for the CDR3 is TGTGCCAGCAGCCCCGCGGTCATCGTAAATTACAATGAGCAGTTCTTC. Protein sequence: CASSPAVIVNYNEQFF.